This entry is about one TCR beta chain. This specimen comes from a study of T cells after posttransplantation cyclophosphamide. Germline CDR1 reads SGHRS; CDR2 reads YFSETQ. V shed 0 bases and J shed 0 bases, with 9 bases lying between them. The CDR3 has 15 residues. Here immunoSEQ multiplex PCR was the method, and the copy in TCRdb shows in-frame clones only, minus some. The sample consists of about 20,000 clones, 97% of them appearing once. The naive gate required viable CD3+CD4+ or CD3+CD8+ cells with CCR7+CD45RA+CD45RO-CD95-CD27+CD28+ phenotype. V usage is TRBV5-1 and J usage is TRBJ1-2, with D unclear. The sequence was collected from a man in his fifties in good health, CMV-negative, and a related stem cell transplant donor. The sequenced sample was naive CD4+ T cells sorted from PBMCs. The CDR3 sequence is CASSLEPIANYGYTF. The CDR3 DNA sequence: TGCGCCAGCAGCTTGGAACCGATAGCTAACTATGGCTACACCTTC.